The clone carrying this T cell receptor (beta chain) appeared a few times. What it binds is unknown. The sample belongs to a study of beta chain features in type 1 diabetes. Findings of the study overall: Shortening that was moderate but significant affected the TCRB CDR3s of Type 1 diabetes patients in all four CD4+ subsets. Type 1 diabetes patients showed fewer insertions and more deletions at VDJ junctions.

TCRB transcripts that were expressed got sequenced, as all of the isolated RNA had been reverse transcribed. Naive, central memory and regulatory T cell samples came to a mean of approximately 3.57 million reads. Only in-frame clones appear in the TCRdb table, and some are missing; sequencing was by immunoSEQ multiplex PCR. This table holds hundreds of thousands of clones, around 13% found once. A CD45RO/CCR7/CD25/CD127/CD95/CD27 panel sorted naive, central memory, regulatory and stem cell-like memory CD4+ cells. From germline, CDR1 is LGHNA and CDR2 YSLEER. V lost 0 bases and J lost 8; bases outside the gene matches: 5. The CDR3 sequence is 16 residues long.

The receptor's source is a woman between 18 and 29 years old with type 1 diabetes. Material for sequencing was naive CD4+ T cells from blood. The V call is TRBV4-3, the J call TRBJ2-1, with 12 bases lining up with TRBD2. The CDR3 DNA follows: TGCGCCAGCAGCCAAGACCGACTAGCGGGAGCGTATGAGCAGTTCTTC. Translating it yields CASSQDRLAGAYEQFF.